A single sample gave rise to the 20 T cell receptor beta chains below, sequenced in a study of blood T cell repertoires in COVID-19. Sequencing used immunoSEQ multiplex PCR; TCRdb keeps in-frame clones, though not all of them. The table records roughly 360,000 clones, around 83% of them present only once. Specimen: PBMCs or T cells enriched from blood (not recorded which). These receptors came from a woman in her 50s who had recovered from COVID-19.

The chain couples TRBV6-5 to TRBJ2-1, with TRBD1 matching 8 bases. In germline, CDR1 is MNHEY, CDR2 SVGAGI. V lost 6 bases, J lost 2 bases, and 6 bases stayed unmatched. The CDR3 is 15 amino acids. The CDR3 region has the DNA TGTGCCAGCAGGAGGGGACAGGCAACCTACAATGAGCAGTTCTTC. Translated: CASRRGQATYNEQFF.

J is TRBJ2-7 and V is TRBV29-1; 9 positions agree with TRBD1. J gave up 3 bases and V 0 bases, and 6 bases lay outside the gene matches. CDR1 is SQVTM and CDR2 is ANQGSEA in the germline V gene. The length of the CDR3 is 15 residues. The CDR3 region has the DNA TGCAGCGTTGAAGAATACCGGGACAGGGACTACGAGCAGTACTTC. The encoded protein is CSVEEYRDRDYEQYF.

The CDR3 protein is CASSLAGEYGYTF. Written as DNA, the CDR3 is TGTGCCAGCAGCTTAGCGGGGGAGTATGGCTACACCTTC. V gene TRBV11-2 combines with J gene TRBJ1-2, with a weak D call TRBD1 (5 bases). The germline CDR1 and CDR2 sequences are SGHAT and FQNNGV. Trimming left V 1 base short and J 5 bases short, with 8 bases between. The CDR3 extends over 13 amino acids. Complete variable domain (other parts from reference TRBV11-2 and TRBJ1-2): EAGVAQSPRYKIIEKRQSVAFWCNPISGHATLYWYQQILGQGPKLLIQFQNNGVVDDSQLPKDRFSAERLKGVDSTLKIQPAKLEDSAVYLCASSLAGEYGYTFGSGTRLTVV.

In its sample, this clone was seen a few times. The chain combines TRBV29-1 with TRBJ2-7, with TRBD2 identical over 11 bases. The ends lost 6 bases at V and 2 bases at J; junction bases unmatched: 6. This CDR3 has 14 residues. Germline V gene data show CDR1 as SQVTM and CDR2 as ANQGSEA. CDR3 sequence: CSVLLAGAPYEQYF. CDR3 bases: TGCAGCGTCCTACTAGCGGGGGCTCCCTACGAGCAGTACTTC.

This clone appeared a few times. V usage is TRBV10-3 and J usage is TRBJ1-4, with 7 bases matching TRBD1. V lost 10 bases and J lost 7; bases outside the gene matches: 9. Germline V CDR1 and CDR2: ENHRY, SYGVKD. The CDR3 covers 13 residues. This CDR3 reads CATHGGGTEKLFF. CDR3 DNA: TGTGCCACTCACGGAGGGGGCACTGAAAAACTGTTTTTT.

This clone was recorded only once. V gene TRBV6-5 combines with J gene TRBJ1-4; tentatively, D is TRBD1 (5 bases). CDR3 size: 15 residues. CDR1 MNHEY and CDR2 SVGAGI come from the germline V gene. Trimming shortened V by 5 bases and J by 0 bases, and 10 bases separated the two germline ends. CDR3 nucleotides: TGTGCCAGCAGTCGGACAATTGCAACTAATGAAAAACTGTTTTTT. This sequence encodes CASSRTIATNEKLFF.

V is TRBV11-3 and J is TRBJ2-5, with D tentatively TRBD1 (5 bases). With 6 bases removed from V and 5 bases from J, the gap between germline ends came to 13 bases. Germline assignment: CDR1 SGHNT and CDR2 YENEEA. The CDR3 is made up of 13 amino acids. CDR3 sequence: CASSQQGSETQYF. The CDR3 nucleotides are TGTGCCAGCAGTCAGCAGGGCTCGGAGACCCAGTACTTC.

This chain joins TRBV5-4 and TRBJ1-4; D is possibly TRBD1 (5 bases). The CDR3 sequence is 17 residues long. Germline V gene sequence: CDR1 SGHNT, CDR2 YYREEE (reference sequence). V was shortened by 0 bases and J by 7 bases, with 19 bases between the two germline ends. CDR3 nucleotides: TGTGCCAGCAGCTTGGCCGGCGCAGGGTTTCGGCGTGAAAAACTGTTTTTT. Its translation: CASSLAGAGFRREKLFF. Full variable domain (rest looked up from reference TRBV5-4 and TRBJ1-4): ETGVTQSPTHLIKTRGQQVTLRCSSQSGHNTVSWYQQALGQGPQFIFQYYREEENGRGNFPPRFSGLQFPNYSSELNVNALELDDSALYLCASSLAGAGFRREKLFFGSGTQLSVL.

This clone has only a few counts. The J gene is TRBJ1-2, the V gene TRBV29-1; tentatively, D is TRBD1 (5 bases). The length of the CDR3 is 12 residues. V was pared by 7 bases and J by 14 bases, with 23 bases between. Germline CDR1 is SQVTM and CDR2 is ANQGSEA. The CDR3 sequence: CSAPDITGGDTF. The CDR3 DNA is TGCAGCGCCCCTGACATAACAGGTGGAGATACCTTC.

The rearrangement links TRBV30 to TRBJ1-2; D remains unclear. CDR3 length equals 11 residues. Germline CDR1 is GTSNPN and CDR2 is SVGIG (reference sequence). V shed 3 bases and J shed 2 bases, with 4 bases lying between them. The CDR3 loop reads CAWRQNYGYTF. CDR3 in DNA: TGTGCCTGGAGACAGAACTATGGCTACACCTTC.

The genes are TRBV19 and TRBJ1-6; D unresolved. The ends were cut back, 3 bases at V and 3 bases at J, with 12 bases in the middle. Germline V CDR1 and CDR2: LNHDA, SQIVND (reference sequence). The CDR3 sequence is 16 residues long. Here the CDR3 reads CASSIEGSGYNSPLHF. The DNA of the CDR3 is TGTGCCAGTAGTATTGAGGGATCGGGCTATAATTCACCCCTCCACTTT.

This chain uses TRBV3-1 (or the pseudogene TRBV3-2) with TRBJ1-1; D remains unclear. Germline V lookup: CDR1 LGHDT, CDR2 YNNKEL (reference sequence). The CDR3 runs 10 residues. Trimming shortened V by 0 bases and J by 11 bases, and 4 bases separated the two germline ends. The CDR3 region is CASSQDRAFF. The CDR3 region has the DNA TGTGCCAGCAGCCAAGATCGGGCTTTCTTT.

The rearrangement links TRBV4-3 to TRBJ1-1, with a weak D call TRBD1 (6 bases). Trimming removed 1 base at V and 3 bases at J, with 18 bases between. The CDR3 runs 17 residues. Germline CDR1 reads LGHNA; CDR2 reads YSLEER. The chain's CDR3 is CASSQGDDWGPHTEAFF. In nucleotides, the CDR3 is TGCGCCAGCAGCCAAGGGGACGATTGGGGGCCCCACACTGAAGCTTTCTTT.

The chain has TRBV7-2 and TRBJ2-3; D ambiguous. Trimming took off 1 base at V and 2 bases at J, with 13 bases between the two ends. The CDR3 extends over 16 amino acids. Per the germline V gene, CDR1 is SGHTA and CDR2 is FQGNSA. The CDR3: CASSLDSDLFTDTQYF. The CDR3 region has the DNA TGTGCCAGCAGCTTAGATTCCGATCTATTCACAGATACGCAGTATTTT.

V is TRBV13 and J is TRBJ2-1, with TRBD2 identical over 14 bases. V lost 4 bases and J lost 7; bases outside the gene matches: 6. There are 16 residues in the CDR3. Germline assignment: CDR1 PRHDT and CDR2 FYEKMQ (reference sequence). The CDR3 DNA is TGTGCCAGCAGCTCCCGACTAGCGGGGGGGCAAAATGAGCAGTTCTTC. This codes for CASSSRLAGGQNEQFF.

The genes are TRBV9 and TRBJ2-2, with TRBD1 matching 7 bases. V gave up 3 bases and J gave up 0 bases; unmatched junction bases: 11. Germline values: CDR1 SGDLS, CDR2 YYNGEE. This CDR3 region has 18 residues. CDR3 in DNA: TGTGCCAGCAGCGCGGGGCGAGGGGGCCCCACGAACACCGGGGAGCTGTTTTTT. Translation gives CASSAGRGGPTNTGELFF. The complete variable domain, with remaining parts taken from reference TRBV9 and TRBJ2-2, reads DSGVTQTPKHLITATGQRVTLRCSPRSGDLSVYWYQQSLDQGLQFLIQYYNGEERAKGNILERFSAQQFPDLHSELNLSSLELGDSALYFCASSAGRGGPTNTGELFFGEGSRLTVL.

The CDR3 coding sequence is TGTGCCAGCAGTTACCCCATGTGGAGGGGCTTCGGTGTAGAGACCCAGTACTTC. As protein: CASSYPMWRGFGVETQYF. The chain combines TRBV6-2 or TRBV6-3 with TRBJ2-5; a weak D match, TRBD2 (6 bases). The CDR3 is made up of 18 amino acids. The germline V and J ends were trimmed by 2 bases and 4 bases, with 23 bases remaining between them. The V gene's germline CDR1 is MNHEY and CDR2 SVGEGT.

Only one count was recorded for this clone. This rearrangement joins TRBV7-9 to TRBJ2-1; possibly TRBD2 for D (5 bases). The CDR3 length is 14 residues. Germline-derived CDR1 and CDR2 are SEHNR and FQNEAQ (reference sequence). The V and J ends lost 1 base and 9 bases respectively, with 13 bases between them. The CDR3 region has the DNA TGTGCCAGCAGCTTAGAGTGGGGTGGGAGTGAGCAGTTCTTC. It is translated as CASSLEWGGSEQFF. The full variable domain, rest sourced from reference TRBV7-9 and TRBJ2-1, is DTGVSQNPRHKITKRGQNVTFRCDPISEHNRLYWYRQTLGQGPEFLTYFQNEAQLEKSRLLSDRFSAERPKGSFSTLEIQRTEQGDSAMYLCASSLEWGGSEQFFGPGTRLTVL.

V is TRBV21-1 and J is TRBJ2-5; no DNA check was done on the table's D call, TRBD1. TRBV21-1 is tagged as a pseudogene. This CDR3 comprises 14 residues. The chain's CDR3 is CASTINRAQETQYF. In nucleotides, the CDR3 is TGTGCCAGCACCATAAACAGGGCCCAAGAGACCCAGTACTTC.

This clone has more than one count but fewer than ten. This sequence joins TRBV30 and TRBJ1-1; D gene uncertain. With 1 base removed from V and 0 bases from J, the gap between germline ends came to 6 bases. Germline V gives CDR1 GTSNPN, CDR2 SVGIG (reference sequence). The CDR3 is 13 residues long. The CDR3 region is CAWSASVNTEAFF. The CDR3 coding sequence is TGTGCCTGGAGTGCTTCAGTGAACACTGAAGCTTTCTTT.